This T cell receptor beta chain was recorded in a study of human T cells and chemical hapten exposure. Across the study: The use of 2% DPC on around 2 cm by around 2 cm of upper inner arm skin constituted sensitization. Chiefly women, the patients showed alopecia areata, totalis or universalis.

It was the library that attached unique molecular identifiers to individual cDNA molecules. From the RACE reads, TCRdb called clonotypes with MiXCR, one entry per CDR3 protein. The sample yields around 150,000 distinct CDR3 sequences, about 15% seen once. This clonotype was seen a few times. Time point meaning: patch test 1, 2 weeks after DPC sensitization. The treatment: therapeutic diphenylcyclopropenone sensitization with weekly scalp DPC. Alopecia patients deemed DPC-suitable, aged 18 to 70, excluding pregnancy. The CDR3 covers 15 residues. Germline assignment: CDR1 LGHDT and CDR2 YNNKEL (reference sequence). The V gene end was trimmed by 5 bases and the J gene end by 6 bases; junction bases not matched to a gene: 7.

The chain couples TRBV3-1 to TRBJ1-6; 7 nucleotides match TRBD1. This clonotype was obtained from a woman under 40 with alopecia areata. Some clones in this sample may be carry-over from other donors' samples. The source was whole blood, collected in connection with sensitization to the hapten diphenylcyclopropenone (DPC). The chain's CDR3 is CASSARDSLNSPLHF. The CDR3 region has the DNA TGTGCCAGCAGCGCCCGGGACAGCCTTAATTCACCCCTCCACTTT. Complete variable domain (other parts from reference TRBV3-1 and TRBJ1-6): DTAVSQTPKYLVTQMGNDKSIKCEQNLGHDTMYWYKQDSKKFLKIMFSYNNKELIINETVPNRFSPKSPDKAHLNLHINSLELGDSAVYFCASSARDSLNSPLHFGNGTRLTVT.